This TCR beta chain was observed in a study of tumor and adjacent non-tumor tissue in lung cancer. Study-wide background: Patients comprised roughly 12 adenocarcinoma, a couple of squamous cell carcinoma and 1 small cell lung cancer. Samples averaged roughly 4 million productive TCRbeta reads each.

Overall study results and limits: Significantly higher TCR diversity was found in tumor than normal lung.

Notes on this clonotype: Its antigen is unidentified. At one end the junction does not follow the germline gene, possibly because of a read error.

This CDR3 is built from 14 residues. Looked up from germline, CDR1 is SEHNR and CDR2 is FQNEAQ (reference sequence). No cell sorting was done before RNA was extracted from the tissue. The normal lung tissue was taken more than 3 cm from the tumor edge. Between August and November 2014, newly diagnosed, chemotherapy-naive lung cancer patients underwent thoracic surgery in China. TCRbeta libraries were built with three rounds of nested PCR, modified from ARM-PCR. A single record per CDR3 protein comes from TCRdb applying MiXCR to the multiplex PCR reads. This table has about 98,000 distinct CDR3 sequences, about 80% appearing once.

Sequenced: distant non-tumor lung tissue. The chain links TRBV7-9 to TRBJ2-5; 7 bases line up with TRBD1. This TCR was recovered from a man in his sixties with small cell lung cancer. In DNA, the CDR3 is TGCGCCAGCAGCTTAAAAGGGGGCAGAGAGACCCAGTACTTC. Translating it yields CASSLKGGRETQYF.